The next 6 T cell receptor beta chains were all read from a single sample in a study of vaccination and CD4 T cells after COVID-19. An Oncomine TCR Beta short-read assay was used to sequence the DNA from cultured CD4+ T cells. TCRdb ran MiXCR on the PCR reads and lists one entry per CDR3 protein. The sample consists of 10,000 to 15,000 distinct CDR3 sequences, approximately 53% of them appearing once. Antigens of these TCRs are unknown. Documented treatment: roughly ten-day PBMC culture with coronavirus spike peptide pools or control peptides (ViraFEST assay). Sequenced input: CD4+ T cells from blood, cultured in vitro. The receptors were gathered from a human donor who had recovered from COVID-19.

The chain combines TRBV28 with TRBJ2-3; weak D call: TRBD1 (5 bases). Germline loops: CDR1 MDHEN, CDR2 SYDVKM. V lost 5 bases and J 1 base, leaving 13 bases between the germline ends. This CDR3 has 15 residues. This CDR3 reads CASSARQLRTDTQYF. The CDR3 bases are TGTGCCAGCAGTGCCCGACAGCTTCGCACAGATACGCAGTATTTT. The complete variable domain, with remaining parts taken from reference TRBV28 and TRBJ2-3, reads DVKVTQSSRYLVKRTGEKVFLECVQDMDHENMFWYRQDPGLGLRLIYFSYDVKMKEKGDIPEGYSVSREKKERFSLILESASTNQTSMYLCASSARQLRTDTQYFGPGTRLTVL.

This clonotype occurred a few times. CDR3 protein: CAISESMAESYNSPLHF. The CDR3 DNA sequence: TGTGCCATCAGTGAGTCGATGGCGGAGTCTTATAATTCACCCCTCCACTTT. The chain links TRBV10-3 to TRBJ1-6; D uncertain. V lost 0 bases and J 4 bases, leaving 13 bases between the germline ends. CDR1 and CDR2 from the germline V gene are ENHRY and SYGVKD. CDR3 size: 17 residues.

The chain combines TRBV19 with TRBJ1-3; D gene uncertain. The V end lost 6 bases, the J end lost 0 bases, and 12 bases lay between the germline ends. CDR3 size: 15 residues. The germline CDR1 and CDR2 sequences are LNHDA and SQIVND (reference sequence). CDR3 residues: CASRFLASSGNTIYF. The CDR3 nucleotides read TGTGCCAGTAGGTTCCTCGCAAGCTCTGGAAACACCATATATTTT.

The chain joins TRBV30 to TRBJ1-1; D gene unclear. Germline V lookup: CDR1 GTSNPN, CDR2 SVGIG (reference sequence). CDR3 length: 11 amino acids. V was trimmed by 2 bases and J by 7 bases, leaving 8 bases between them. As DNA, the CDR3 is TGTGCCTGGAGTCAAACCTTTGAAGCTTTCTTT. As protein: CAWSQTFEAFF.

The chain is built from TRBV6-2 or TRBV6-3 and TRBJ1-5; no reliable D call. Germline assignment: CDR1 MNHEY and CDR2 SVGEGT. This CDR3 region has 12 residues. V lost 6 bases and J lost 2, with 5 bases in between. As DNA, the CDR3 is TGTGCCAGCAGGGACGGCAATCAGCCCCAGCATTTT. Its protein product is CASRDGNQPQHF.

The chain couples TRBV27 to TRBJ1-2; 9 positions agree with TRBD1. V dropped 5 bases and J dropped 4; count of bases not matched to a gene: 11. Germline-derived CDR1 and CDR2 are MNHEY and SMNVEV (reference sequence). The CDR3 is 16 residues long. The CDR3 DNA is TGTGCCAGCAGTCCCACGGGACAGGGTCGTACCTATGGCTACACCTTC. Translation gives CASSPTGQGRTYGYTF.